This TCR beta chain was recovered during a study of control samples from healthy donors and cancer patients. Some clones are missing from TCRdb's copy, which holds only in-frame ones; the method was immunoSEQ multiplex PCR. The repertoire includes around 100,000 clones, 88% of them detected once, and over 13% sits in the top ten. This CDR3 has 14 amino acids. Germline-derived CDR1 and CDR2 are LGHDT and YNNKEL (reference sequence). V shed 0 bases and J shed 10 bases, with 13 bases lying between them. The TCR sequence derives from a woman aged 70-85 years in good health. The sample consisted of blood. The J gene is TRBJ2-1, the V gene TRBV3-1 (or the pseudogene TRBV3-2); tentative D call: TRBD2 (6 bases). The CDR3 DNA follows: TGTGCCAGCAGCCAAGAATTGGAGGGGTGGGAGCAGTTCTTC. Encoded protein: CASSQELEGWEQFF.